These 7 T cell receptor beta chains came from one sample sequenced in a study of cytomegalovirus exposure and HLA in healthy donors. Primers for the PCR totalled 60 Vbeta and 13 Jbeta. Assay: immunoSEQ multiplex PCR; the TCRdb copy retains only in-frame clones and omits some. The table has about 130,000 clones, over 75% seen once. Sequencing was performed on PBMCs. These receptors all come from a woman aged 35 to 49 in good health and CMV-seropositive.

This clone was recorded a few times. The chain recombines TRBV9 with TRBJ2-3; 8 nucleotides match TRBD2. Looked up from germline, CDR1 is SGDLS and CDR2 is YYNGEE. Trimming removed 0 bases from V and 0 bases from J; junction bases left unmatched: 6. The CDR3 is 17 residues long. CDR3 sequence: CASSVESAGGSTDTQYF. The CDR3 DNA reads TGTGCCAGCAGCGTAGAGTCCGCGGGAGGTAGCACAGATACGCAGTATTTT.

J is TRBJ2-7 and V is TRBV6-5; TRBD1 matches 8 bases. Germline CDR1 is MNHEY and CDR2 is SVGAGI. The CDR3 is made up of 14 amino acids. V lost 5 bases to trimming and J lost 3 bases; unmatched junction nucleotides: 6. The CDR3 DNA sequence: TGTGCCAGCAGTAACACAGGGGGAGGCTACGAGCAGTACTTC. Protein: CASSNTGGGYEQYF.

The V call is TRBV5-1, the J call TRBJ2-7; 11 bases line up with TRBD1. Germline CDR1 is SGHRS and CDR2 is YFSETQ. CDR3 size: 15 residues. With V trimmed by 4 bases and J by 3 bases, 6 bases remained unmatched. CDR3: CASSIRTGGVYEQYF. The DNA of the CDR3 is TGCGCCAGCAGCATACGGACAGGGGGCGTCTACGAGCAGTACTTC.

The CDR3 reads CASSPQTFRGRNNEQFF. As DNA, the CDR3 is TGCGCCAGCAGCCCCCAAACCTTCCGCGGGCGTAACAATGAGCAGTTCTTC. This chain uses TRBV4-3 with TRBJ2-1; weak D call: TRBD2 (5 bases). Trimming removed 4 bases from V and 5 bases from J, with 21 bases in between. CDR3 length: 17 amino acids. Looked up from germline, CDR1 is LGHNA and CDR2 is YSLEER.

V is TRBV7-9 and J is TRBJ1-2; D possibly corresponds to TRBD1 (5 bases). CDR3 length equals 14 residues. Germline CDR1 SEHNR, CDR2 FQNEAQ (reference sequence). The V end lost 1 base, the J end lost 3 bases, and 9 bases lay between the germline ends. DNA for the CDR3: TGTGCCAGCAGCTTAGTCGGGGGGGACTATGGCTACACCTTC. This encodes CASSLVGGDYGYTF.

V is TRBV15 and J is TRBJ1-3; 9 bases align to TRBD1. CDR3 length: 16 residues. Germline trimming cut 1 base from V and 4 bases from J; bases unmatched to any gene: 5. Germline CDR1 LNHNV, CDR2 YYDKDF (reference sequence). CDR3 DNA sequence: TGTGCCACCAGCAGAGCCCGGACAGGGGTGGGAAACACCATATATTTT. This sequence encodes CATSRARTGVGNTIYF.

J is TRBJ1-3 and V is TRBV9; 7 bases line up with TRBD1. V shed 4 bases, J shed 0 bases, and the junction held 7 bases outside the gene matches. Germline CDR1 reads SGDLS; CDR2 reads YYNGEE. The CDR3 totals 16 residues. As DNA, the CDR3 is TGTGCCAGCAGCCCAGCCGGGACAGTCTCTGGAAACACCATATATTTT. Amino acids: CASSPAGTVSGNTIYF. Full variable domain (remainder filled in from reference TRBV9 and TRBJ1-3): DSGVTQTPKHLITATGQRVTLRCSPRSGDLSVYWYQQSLDQGLQFLIQYYNGEERAKGNILERFSAQQFPDLHSELNLSSLELGDSALYFCASSPAGTVSGNTIYFGEGSWLTVV.